These T cell receptor beta chains were read from a single sample in a study of T cell responses to AZD1222 COVID-19 vaccine. Profiled with immunoSEQ multiplex PCR; TCRdb holds only in-frame clones, not every one. This sample has 140,000 to 150,000 clones; 80% to 90% occur once, and the top ten carry approximately 8%. Specimen: peripheral blood, collected on day 0 of AZD1222 vaccination. All receptors derive from an adult in good health. Each CDR3 is given with its conserved first and last residue. Each record gives: V gene, J gene, D gene, clone size, CDR3 protein, CDR3 DNA. The D gene is left open where the match is weak. The size entry is marked missing in some rows and otherwise reads once, few, many or a size class.

v_call: TRBV2
j_call: TRBJ2-1
d_call: TRBD2
clone_size: .
cdr3_aa: CASGRGREGRNEQFF
cdr3_nt: TGTGCCAGCGGTCGGGGGAGGGAGGGGCGCAATGAGCAGTTCTTC

v_call: TRBV5-8
j_call: TRBJ2-1
d_call: .
clone_size: .
cdr3_aa: CASSGHRVGEQFF
cdr3_nt: TGTGCCAGCAGCGGCCACAGGGTTGGTGAGCAGTTCTTC

v_call: TRBV7-9
j_call: TRBJ1-1
d_call: .
clone_size: few
cdr3_aa: CASSFKGEDTEAFF
cdr3_nt: TGTGCCAGCAGCTTTAAAGGGGAGGACACTGAAGCTTTCTTT

v_call: TRBV27
j_call: TRBJ2-3
d_call: TRBD1
clone_size: once
cdr3_aa: CASSSSGTGTPLLTDTQYF
cdr3_nt: TGTGCCAGCAGTTCCTCCGGGACAGGGACCCCCTTACTCACAGATACGCAGTATTTT

v_call: TRBV7-2
j_call: TRBJ1-2
d_call: TRBD1
clone_size: .
cdr3_aa: CASSWRDSSIYGYTF
cdr3_nt: TGTGCCAGCAGCTGGCGGGACAGCAGCATCTATGGCTACACCTTC

v_call: TRBV27
j_call: TRBJ1-4
d_call: .
clone_size: .
cdr3_aa: CASSFLGTGDSEKLFF
cdr3_nt: TGTGCCAGCAGTTTCCTCGGGACGGGGGACTCTGAAAAACTGTTTTTT

v_call: TRBV7-9
j_call: TRBJ1-2
d_call: .
clone_size: .
cdr3_aa: CASTFPDLSSTYGYTF
cdr3_nt: TGTGCCAGCACCTTCCCTGACCTGTCCTCGACCTATGGCTACACCTTC

v_call: TRBV10-3
j_call: TRBJ2-1
d_call: TRBD1
clone_size: once
cdr3_aa: CAIQVQGDEQFF
cdr3_nt: TGTGCCATCCAGGTGCAGGGGGATGAGCAGTTCTTC

v_call: TRBV3-1/TRBV3-2
j_call: TRBJ1-3
d_call: .
clone_size: .
cdr3_aa: CASSQGGWYTIYF
cdr3_nt: TGTGCCAGCAGCCAAGGAGGGTGGTACACCATATATTTT

v_call: TRBV19
j_call: TRBJ2-1
d_call: .
clone_size: .
cdr3_aa: CASSSSRSSYNEQFF
cdr3_nt: TGTGCCAGTAGTTCGTCCAGGAGCTCCTACAATGAGCAGTTCTTC

v_call: TRBV7-9
j_call: TRBJ2-2
d_call: .
clone_size: .
cdr3_aa: CASSREGWGPGTGELFF
cdr3_nt: TGTGCCAGCAGCCGAGAGGGATGGGGGCCTGGCACCGGGGAGCTGTTTTTT

v_call: TRBV10-1
j_call: TRBJ2-7
d_call: .
clone_size: once
cdr3_aa: CASSGQSGEQYF
cdr3_nt: TGCGCCAGCAGTGGACAGTCCGGGGAGCAGTACTTC

v_call: TRBV19
j_call: TRBJ1-1
d_call: .
clone_size: .
cdr3_aa: CASSIDLLGEAFF
cdr3_nt: TGTGCCAGTAGTATAGATCTACTCGGTGAAGCTTTCTTT

v_call: TRBV10-3
j_call: TRBJ1-5
d_call: .
clone_size: .
cdr3_aa: CAISESMPSNQPQHF
cdr3_nt: TGTGCCATCAGTGAGTCGATGCCGAGCAATCAGCCCCAGCATTTT

v_call: TRBV2
j_call: TRBJ2-7
d_call: TRBD1
clone_size: .
cdr3_aa: CASFPRGLRGEQYF
cdr3_nt: TGTGCCAGCTTTCCAAGGGGGCTGCGTGGAGAGCAGTACTTC

v_call: TRBV5-1
j_call: TRBJ2-7
d_call: .
clone_size: .
cdr3_aa: CASSLWTQSSYEQYF
cdr3_nt: TGCGCCAGCAGCCTATGGACACAGAGCTCCTACGAGCAGTACTTC

v_call: TRBV6-5
j_call: TRBJ1-1
d_call: .
clone_size: once
cdr3_aa: CASTPVLDSPEAFF
cdr3_nt: TGTGCCAGCACCCCTGTTCTGGACAGCCCTGAAGCTTTCTTT

v_call: TRBV28
j_call: TRBJ2-2
d_call: .
clone_size: .
cdr3_aa: CASLTGNTGELFF
cdr3_nt: TGTGCCAGCTTAACAGGGAACACCGGGGAGCTGTTTTTT

v_call: TRBV27
j_call: TRBJ1-4
d_call: .
clone_size: .
cdr3_aa: CASSRTHGSGEKLFF
cdr3_nt: TGTGCCAGCAGCCGGACCCACGGGAGTGGGGAAAAACTGTTTTTT

v_call: TRBV6-1
j_call: TRBJ1-1
d_call: .
clone_size: .
cdr3_aa: CASSEGRGNTEAFF
cdr3_nt: TGTGCCAGCAGTGAGGGCAGGGGCAACACTGAAGCTTTCTTT

v_call: TRBV28
j_call: TRBJ2-1
d_call: .
clone_size: once
cdr3_aa: CASSLSRDFTYNEQFF
cdr3_nt: TGTGCCAGCAGCCTCTCCCGGGACTTCACCTACAATGAGCAGTTCTTC

v_call: TRBV4-1
j_call: TRBJ1-4
d_call: TRBD1
clone_size: .
cdr3_aa: CASSRTPGQGEKLFF
cdr3_nt: TGCGCCAGCAGCCGAACCCCCGGACAGGGAGAAAAACTGTTTTTT

v_call: TRBV5-1
j_call: TRBJ1-1
d_call: TRBD1
clone_size: .
cdr3_aa: CASSAGQPVNTEAFF
cdr3_nt: TGCGCCAGCAGCGCGGGACAGCCCGTGAACACTGAAGCTTTCTTT

v_call: TRBV13
j_call: TRBJ1-2
d_call: TRBD1
clone_size: once
cdr3_aa: CASSFLPGTVYGYTF
cdr3_nt: TGTGCCAGCAGCTTCCTGCCCGGGACAGTCTATGGCTACACCTTC

v_call: TRBV10-1
j_call: TRBJ1-1
d_call: .
clone_size: .
cdr3_aa: CASSLDPNTEAFF
cdr3_nt: TGCGCCAGCAGTCTTGATCCGAACACTGAAGCTTTCTTT